Each of the 20 T cell receptor beta chains below was sequenced from the same sample in a study of T-cell memory formation after mild COVID-19. Each CDR3 protein gets one entry after TCRdb re-called the 5' RACE reads with MiXCR. This repertoire shows fewer than 250,000 distinct CDR3 sequences, 27% found once; its top ten account for roughly 11%. The sequencing sample was made of PBMCs or a T cell subset sorted from them (not recorded which). All receptors come from an adult woman who had mild COVID-19 (a few samples of this study predate the infection). Cell type and time point are not known.

J is TRBJ2-5 and V is TRBV6-2 or TRBV6-3; D not certain. CDR1 MNHEY and CDR2 SVGEGT come from the germline V gene. V gave up 6 bases and J gave up 7 bases, with 9 bases separating them. The CDR3 contains 11 residues. The CDR3 DNA sequence: TGTGCCAGCAGCTCCCAACGGACCCAGTACTTC. This gives the protein CASSSQRTQYF.

This clonotype was counted a few times. The rearrangement joins TRBV30 to TRBJ1-1; D remains ambiguous. Trimming took off 5 bases at V and 1 base at J, with 5 bases between the two ends. Per the germline V gene, CDR1 is GTSNPN and CDR2 is SVGIG (reference sequence). The CDR3 length is 11 residues. The CDR3 spells CAWQPNTEAFF. The CDR3 region has the DNA TGTGCCTGGCAGCCGAACACTGAAGCTTTCTTT.

The genes are TRBV7-6 and TRBJ2-6; possibly TRBD1 for D (5 bases). From germline, CDR1 is SGHVS and CDR2 FNYEAQ. This CDR3 is 14 amino acids long. With 10 bases removed from V and 2 bases from J, the gap between germline ends came to 12 bases. The CDR3 spells CAIQGSPGANVLTF. In DNA, the CDR3 is TGTGCCATCCAGGGCTCCCCTGGGGCCAACGTCCTGACTTTC.

The chain links TRBV12-3 or TRBV12-4 to TRBJ1-3; D is ambiguous. V lost 5 bases and J 2 bases, leaving 10 bases between the germline ends. The CDR3 loop spans 14 amino acids. The DNA of the CDR3 is TGTGCCAGCAGTCCATTGTTTGCTGGAAACACCATATATTTT. Protein: CASSPLFAGNTIYF.

The chain links TRBV5-1 to TRBJ2-7, with 7 bases aligning to TRBD2. The CDR3 is 14 residues long. J was trimmed by 2 bases and V by 4 bases; bases with no gene match: 6. Per the germline V gene, CDR1 is SGHRS and CDR2 is YFSETQ. CDR3 region: CASSAGVLTYEQYF. The CDR3 coding sequence is TGCGCCAGCAGCGCGGGGGTCCTCACCTACGAGCAGTACTTC. Supplemented by reference TRBV5-1 and TRBJ2-7, the full variable domain reads KAGVTQTPRYLIKTRGQQVTLSCSPISGHRSVSWYQQTPGQGLQFLFEYFSETQRNKGNFPGRFSGRQFSNSRSEMNVSTLELGDSALYLCASSAGVLTYEQYFGPGTRLTVT.

The V call is TRBV7-3, the J call TRBJ1-1; D is uncertain. The CDR3 loop spans 13 amino acids. Germline V gene data show CDR1 as SGHTA and CDR2 as FQGTGA. Trimming removed 3 bases from V and 1 base from J, with 6 bases in between. The CDR3, as DNA: TGTGCCAGCAGCTTCGGCTGGAACACTGAAGCTTTCTTT. This codes for CASSFGWNTEAFF.

This clonotype was counted only a few times. This rearrangement joins TRBV6-5 to TRBJ2-1; possibly TRBD1 for D (5 bases). With 0 bases removed from V and 10 bases from J, the gap between germline ends came to 13 bases. CDR1 MNHEY and CDR2 SVGAGI come from the germline V gene. The CDR3 totals 14 residues. CDR3 coding DNA: TGTGCCAGCAGTTACTCGAAACGACAGATCGAGCAGTTCTTC. Encoded protein: CASSYSKRQIEQFF.

The chain links TRBV19 to TRBJ1-2, with D unclear. V dropped 1 base and J dropped 8 bases, with 8 bases sitting between them. The CDR3 sequence is 12 residues long. Germline V gene data show CDR1 as LNHDA and CDR2 as SQIVND (reference sequence). CDR3 loop: CASSIGDNGYTF. CDR3 in DNA: TGTGCCAGTAGTATAGGTGACAACGGCTACACCTTC.

This clonotype was seen more than once but under ten times. The rearrangement joins TRBV6-2 or TRBV6-3 to TRBJ1-5; 7 bases fit TRBD1. CDR3 size: 15 residues. Germline loops: CDR1 MNHEY, CDR2 SVGEGT. Losses at the gene ends were 5 bases for V and 3 bases for J; bases not matched to a gene: 7. CDR3 DNA sequence: TGTGCCAGCAGTCGGGACAGACCACCCAATCAGCCCCAGCATTTT. This gives the protein CASSRDRPPNQPQHF.

There are a few counts of this clonotype. The chain links TRBV7-9 to TRBJ1-2; D is perhaps TRBD1 (6 bases). V lost 8 bases to trimming and J lost 7 bases, with 17 bases between them. CDR1 is SEHNR, CDR2 FQNEAQ, per germline (reference sequence). This CDR3 is 13 amino acids long. The CDR3 loop reads CASLGGGEPGYTF. The CDR3 DNA follows: TGTGCCAGCCTTGGGGGCGGGGAACCTGGCTACACCTTC.

The chain carries TRBV11-3 and TRBJ2-5, with D possibly being TRBD2 (5 bases). The germline V and J ends were trimmed by 3 bases and 2 bases, with 13 bases remaining between them. The CDR3 consists of 15 residues. CDR1 is SGHNT and CDR2 is YENEEA in the germline V gene. CDR3 nucleotide sequence: TGTGCCAGCAGCTTTCTCTGGGAGACGCAAGAGACCCAGTACTTC. It translates to CASSFLWETQETQYF.

The genes are TRBV24-1 and TRBJ2-3; the D gene could be TRBD1 or TRBD2 (5 bases each). CDR3 length: 14 amino acids. The germline V and J ends were trimmed by 2 bases and 4 bases, with 9 bases remaining between them. The germline V gene encodes CDR1 KGHDR and CDR2 SFDVKD. The DNA of the CDR3 is TGTGCCACCAGTGATTGGGACCCCGCAGATACGCAGTATTTT. Residues: CATSDWDPADTQYF.

A single count supports this clonotype. The V gene is TRBV3-1, the J gene TRBJ1-2; 7 nucleotides align to TRBD1. The CDR3 extends over 15 amino acids. Trimming took 5 bases from V and 6 from J; bases not matched to a gene: 12. The germline gives CDR1 LGHDT, CDR2 YNNKEL (reference sequence). The CDR3 sequence is CASSFRQGGENGYTF. DNA of the CDR3: TGTGCCAGCAGCTTCAGACAGGGAGGGGAGAATGGCTACACCTTC.

The CDR3 bases are TGTGCCAGCAGCAAAGCGTCGGCAGGGCAAGAGACCCAGTACTTC. This encodes CASSKASAGQETQYF. The chain is built from TRBV21-1 and TRBJ2-5; the table's D gene call, TRBD2, was not cross checked with the DNA. TRBV21-1 is a pseudogene segment. The CDR3 totals 15 residues.

This rearrangement joins TRBV7-8 to TRBJ1-5, with 9 bases matching TRBD1. Germline trimming cut 4 bases from V and 2 bases from J; bases unmatched to any gene: 3. CDR1 and CDR2 from the germline V gene are SGHVS and FQNEAQ. The CDR3 has 15 amino acids. CDR3 amino acids: CASSSGQGRNQPQHF. The CDR3 DNA reads TGTGCCAGCAGCTCGGGACAGGGACGCAATCAGCCCCAGCATTTT.

This clonotype was seen a few times. The chain combines TRBV15 with TRBJ2-3; a possible D gene is TRBD2 (5 bases). CDR3 length: 16 amino acids. The germline gives CDR1 LNHNV, CDR2 YYDKDF (reference sequence). The ends were cut back, 4 bases at V and 0 bases at J, with 14 bases in the middle. Here the CDR3 reads CATSNQPGLSTDTQYF. The CDR3 nucleotides are TGTGCCACCAGCAATCAGCCGGGGTTGAGCACAGATACGCAGTATTTT.

This clonotype was seen more than once but under ten times. The chain combines TRBV18 with TRBJ1-1, with D possibly TRBD1 on 6 matching bases. V gave up 0 bases and J gave up 3 bases, with 11 bases separating them. From germline, CDR1 is KGHSH and CDR2 LQKENI. This CDR3 spans 15 amino acids. CDR3 loop: CASSPPAGAYTEAFF. The CDR3 nucleotides read TGTGCCAGCTCACCACCGGCAGGGGCCTACACTGAAGCTTTCTTT.

The chain combines TRBV9 with TRBJ2-3; D is possibly TRBD2 (6 bases). With 0 bases removed from V and 1 base from J, the gap between germline ends came to 12 bases. CDR1 and CDR2 (germline): SGDLS, YYNGEE. This CDR3 region has 16 residues. This chain's CDR3 is CASSVEGGSGTDTQYF. The CDR3 DNA reads TGTGCCAGCAGCGTAGAAGGAGGGAGCGGCACAGATACGCAGTATTTT.

J is TRBJ2-3 and V is TRBV4-1; D is perhaps TRBD1 (5 bases). Germline assignment: CDR1 MGHRA and CDR2 YSYEKL. The CDR3 covers 14 residues. Trimming took 2 bases from V and 3 from J, leaving 9 bases between them. For the CDR3, the DNA is TGCGCCAGCAGCCAAAGCGCAGGGACAGATACGCAGTATTTT. This codes for CASSQSAGTDTQYF.

The chain links TRBV7-7 to TRBJ2-5; 8 bases map to TRBD1. This CDR3 spans 14 amino acids. Germline trimming cut 4 bases from V and 5 bases from J; bases unmatched to any gene: 6. The germline gives CDR1 SSHAT, CDR2 FNYEAQ (reference sequence). CDR3: CASSSTGGLETQYF. CDR3 DNA sequence: TGTGCCAGCAGCTCAACAGGGGGTTTGGAGACCCAGTACTTC.